Listed here is a single TCR beta chain. Its antigen is as yet unknown. The investigators amplified TCR beta CDR3 regions from RNA transcripts. RT-PCR in the first round (using the HTBI primer set) targeted the TCR CDR3. TCRdb redid the calling of the multiplex PCR reads with MiXCR, one entry per CDR3 protein. In the table there are 600,000 to 650,000 distinct CDR3 sequences, less than 25% of which are singletons. Diagnosing involved the use of clinical symptoms, serum thyroxine and TRAb, thyroid ultrasound and orbital computed tomography. The sample comes from a study of T cells in Graves' hyperthyroidism and ophthalmopathy. Overall study findings and caveats: Also found in blood were most expanded thyroid clonotypes above 0.001. In simple terms, a model built on 13 V-J features told ophthalmopathy apart from stable hyperthyroidism.

V lost 3 bases to trimming and J lost 0 bases, with 15 bases between them. CDR1 LGHNA and CDR2 YNFKEQ come from the germline V gene. The CDR3 sequence is 17 residues long. The clonotype originates from a man aged 30-40 years with Graves' ophthalmopathy. The chain links TRBV4-2 to TRBJ2-1, with a weak D call TRBD2 (7 bases). Sequenced material: blood. In nucleotides, the CDR3 is TGTGCCAGCAGCCATATGCGCGGGGGCAGCTCCTACAATGAGCAGTTCTTC. Protein sequence: CASSHMRGGSSYNEQFF.